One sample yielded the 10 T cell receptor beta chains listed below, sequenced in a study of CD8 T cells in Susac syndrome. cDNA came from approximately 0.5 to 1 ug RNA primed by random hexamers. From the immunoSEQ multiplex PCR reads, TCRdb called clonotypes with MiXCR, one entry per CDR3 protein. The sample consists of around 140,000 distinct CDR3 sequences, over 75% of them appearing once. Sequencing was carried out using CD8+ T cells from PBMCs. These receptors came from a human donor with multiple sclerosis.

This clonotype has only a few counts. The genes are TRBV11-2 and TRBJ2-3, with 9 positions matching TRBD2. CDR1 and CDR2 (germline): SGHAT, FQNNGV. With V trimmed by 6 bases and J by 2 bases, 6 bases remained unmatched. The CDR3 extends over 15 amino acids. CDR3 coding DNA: TGTGCCAGCAGTTTGACTAGCGGTCACACAGATACGCAGTATTTT. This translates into CASSLTSGHTDTQYF.

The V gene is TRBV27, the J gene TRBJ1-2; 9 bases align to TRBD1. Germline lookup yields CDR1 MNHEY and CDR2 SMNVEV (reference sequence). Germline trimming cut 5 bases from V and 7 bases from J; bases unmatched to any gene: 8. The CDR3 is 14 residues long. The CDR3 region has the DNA TGTGCCAGCAGTGGCCAGGACAGGGGAGGTGGCTACACCTTC. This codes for CASSGQDRGGGYTF.

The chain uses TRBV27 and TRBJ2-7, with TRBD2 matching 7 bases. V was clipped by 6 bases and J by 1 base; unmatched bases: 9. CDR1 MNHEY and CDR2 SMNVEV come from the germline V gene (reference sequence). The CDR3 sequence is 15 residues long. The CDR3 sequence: CASSRFGGSSYEQYV. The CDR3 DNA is TGTGCCAGCAGCCGGTTCGGCGGGAGTTCCTACGAGCAGTACGTC.

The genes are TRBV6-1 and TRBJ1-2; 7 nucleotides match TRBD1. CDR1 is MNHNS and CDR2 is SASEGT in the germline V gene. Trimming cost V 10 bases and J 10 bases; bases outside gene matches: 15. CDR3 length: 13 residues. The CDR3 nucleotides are TGTGCCACAACCTGGACCGGGACAGACGACTACACCTTC. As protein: CATTWTGTDDYTF.

The CDR3 here is CASSLRLLDTQYF. The DNA of the CDR3 is TGTGCCAGCAGTTTAAGACTACTAGATACGCAGTATTTT. The chain couples TRBV12-3 or TRBV12-4 to TRBJ2-3; D is perhaps TRBD2 (5 bases). Deletions cut 2 bases from V and 5 bases from J, with 8 bases between. This CDR3 region has 13 residues.

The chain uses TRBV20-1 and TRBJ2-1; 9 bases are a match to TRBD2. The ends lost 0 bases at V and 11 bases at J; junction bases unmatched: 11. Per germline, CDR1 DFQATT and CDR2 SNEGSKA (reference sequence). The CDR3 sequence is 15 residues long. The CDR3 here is CSARDLRGGVDKQFF. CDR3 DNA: TGCAGTGCTAGAGATTTGCGGGGGGGCGTTGATAAGCAGTTCTTC.

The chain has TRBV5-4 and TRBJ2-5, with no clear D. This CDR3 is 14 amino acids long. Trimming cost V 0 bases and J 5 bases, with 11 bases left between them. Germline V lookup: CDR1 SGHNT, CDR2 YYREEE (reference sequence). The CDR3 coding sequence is TGTGCCAGCAGCTTGGGGCCCGGTCGGGAGACCCAGTACTTC. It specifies CASSLGPGRETQYF. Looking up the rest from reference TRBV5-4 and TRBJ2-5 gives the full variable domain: ETGVTQSPTHLIKTRGQQVTLRCSSQSGHNTVSWYQQALGQGPQFIFQYYREEENGRGNFPPRFSGLQFPNYSSELNVNALELDDSALYLCASSLGPGRETQYFGPGTRLLVL.

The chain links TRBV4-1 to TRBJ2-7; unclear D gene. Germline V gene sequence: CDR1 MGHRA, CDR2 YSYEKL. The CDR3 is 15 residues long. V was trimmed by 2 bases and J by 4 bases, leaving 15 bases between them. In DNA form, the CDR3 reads TGCGCCAGCAGCCAAACGATGGGTCCTGCTTACGAGCAGTACTTC. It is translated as CASSQTMGPAYEQYF.

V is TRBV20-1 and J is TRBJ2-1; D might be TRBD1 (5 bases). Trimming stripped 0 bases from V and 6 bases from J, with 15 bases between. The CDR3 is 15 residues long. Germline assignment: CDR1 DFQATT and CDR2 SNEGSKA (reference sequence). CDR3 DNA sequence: TGCAGTGCTAGAGATAGACAGACCTTTGGCAATGAGCAGTTCTTC. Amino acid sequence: CSARDRQTFGNEQFF.

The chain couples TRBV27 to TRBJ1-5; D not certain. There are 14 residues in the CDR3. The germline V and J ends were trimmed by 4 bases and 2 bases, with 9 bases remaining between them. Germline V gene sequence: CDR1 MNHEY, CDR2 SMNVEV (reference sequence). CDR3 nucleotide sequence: TGTGCCAGCAGTTGGATGGCAGGCAATCAGCCCCAGCATTTT. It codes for CASSWMAGNQPQHF.